Included here is one T cell receptor (beta chain) sequence, with context. The CDR3 totals 15 residues. V shed 4 bases and J 1 base; nucleotides not matched to a gene: 6. Per germline, CDR1 SGHRS and CDR2 YFSETQ. Original handling: By means of reference gene primer amplification, nucleated cell counts were estimated. Assay: immunoSEQ multiplex PCR; the TCRdb copy retains only in-frame clones and omits some. V and J calls and clone size come straight from that table; D and trimming were deduced from the DNA. The sample carries fewer than 65,000 clones, around 80% recorded once. The data were obtained in a study of blood T cell repertoires in COVID-19. Study information: The United States, Italy and Spain supplied acute and convalescent COVID-19 samples. T cells, B-cell-depleted T cells, or PBMCs supplied cDNA or gDNA.

Sequencing input: peripheral blood. This sequence was found in a man in his sixties with acute or convalescent COVID-19. The chain carries TRBV5-1 and TRBJ1-1; TRBD1 matches 8 bases. The CDR3 nucleotides read TGCGCCAGCAGCCTAACCGGGACAGGGAACACTGAAGCTTTCTTT. Amino acid sequence: CASSLTGTGNTEAFF. Looking up the rest from reference TRBV5-1 and TRBJ1-1 gives the full variable domain: KAGVTQTPRYLIKTRGQQVTLSCSPISGHRSVSWYQQTPGQGLQFLFEYFSETQRNKGNFPGRFSGRQFSNSRSEMNVSTLELGDSALYLCASSLTGTGNTEAFFGQGTRLTVV.